This T cell receptor (beta chain) was captured by sequencing in a study of cytomegalovirus exposure and HLA in healthy donors. Study information: A later analysis reported the 90 to 150 validation repertoires used the same platform as the 550 to 700 first-cohort repertoires. Study-wide points: Under in vitro conditions, a few CMV-associated chains were confirmed as specific for CMV antigens. The study recorded 150 to 200 TCR beta chains that were cytomegalovirus-associated. Using the classifier, cytomegalovirus status was reportedly diagnosed with high specificity and sensitivity.

Sequencing was performed with immunoSEQ multiplex PCR; in TCRdb, only in-frame clones are kept and a portion is missing. Seen here are approximately 210,000 clones, 80% to 90% observed once, and the top ten hold around 3%. Concerning this clone: The antigen remains unidentified.

CDR1 is SNHLY and CDR2 is FYNNEI in the germline V gene. Unmatched junction bases numbered 8, after V lost 6 bases and J lost 11 bases. This CDR3 is 14 amino acids long. The TCR originated in a woman younger than 35 in good health and CMV-seronegative. The sequencing input was PBMCs. This sequence joins TRBV2 and TRBJ2-5, with TRBD2 matching over 14 bases. As DNA, the CDR3 is TGTGCCAGCAGAAGACTAGCGGGAGGGGAAGAGCAGTACTTC. Encoded protein: CASRRLAGGEEQYF.